The 25 T cell receptor beta chains given below trace back to one sample, sequenced in a study of early T cells in non-severe SARS-CoV-2 infection (dated by TCRdb to about 2021). The protocol used for the library was 5' RACE. Sequencing relied on a NextSeq 500. Starting from the raw public reads, TCRdb applied fastp trimming at Q25, assembled clones with MiXCR and retained in-frame beta chains. Entries are consolidated by CDR3 protein sequence, retaining the most common genes and DNA. A total of around 62,000 distinct CDR3 sequences appear in this sample, over 4.5% of them only once. The leading ten clones occupy 4.9% of the sample. Sequenced: whole blood. Source of these receptors: an adult who was a healthcare worker with PCR-confirmed SARS-CoV-2 infection or an uninfected control (not recorded which).

This clonotype was picked up many times. V is TRBV20-1 and J is TRBJ2-4; 9 bases fit TRBD2. The CDR3 is made up of 14 amino acids. V shed 3 bases, J shed 6 bases, and the junction held 6 bases outside the gene matches. Looked up from germline, CDR1 is DFQATT and CDR2 is SNEGSKA (reference sequence). The DNA for the CDR3 is TGCAGTGCTAGGCGGGGGGGCGAGGGAAACATTCAGTACTTC. Translation gives CSARRGGEGNIQYF.

This clonotype appeared many times. The V gene is TRBV25-1, the J gene TRBJ2-5; D call uncertain. The germline V gene has CDR1 MGHDK and CDR2 SYGVNS. The CDR3 loop spans 13 amino acids. V gave up 7 bases and J gave up 5 bases, with 14 bases separating them. Written as DNA, the CDR3 is TGTGCCAGCAACAATGGGTTCGGCGAGACCCAGTACTTC. Its protein product is CASNNGFGETQYF.

This clonotype was recorded many times. The chain employs TRBV4-1 and TRBJ1-5; 9 bases map to TRBD1. CDR1 and CDR2 (germline): MGHRA, YSYEKL. The V segment lost 3 bases and the J segment 0 bases; nucleotides outside the gene matches: 3. The CDR3 consists of 16 residues. CDR3 amino acids: CASSHRGQGSNQPQHF. As DNA, the CDR3 is TGCGCCAGCAGCCACCGGGGACAGGGTAGCAATCAGCCCCAGCATTTT.

At least ten counts were recorded for this clonotype. The chain has TRBV12-3 or TRBV12-4 and TRBJ1-2; D uncertain. The CDR3 runs 16 residues. The V end lost 6 bases, the J end lost 2 bases, and 19 bases lay between the germline ends. Written as DNA, the CDR3 is TGTGCCAGCAGACCTCGGCCCCTCGGTGGGAACTATGGCTACACCTTC. It yields the protein CASRPRPLGGNYGYTF.

This chain links TRBV6-5 with TRBJ2-7; D gene ambiguous. The germline CDR1 and CDR2 sequences are MNHEY and SVGAGI. The ends were cut back, 8 bases at V and 6 bases at J, with 11 bases in the middle. This CDR3 is built from 11 residues. The CDR3 sequence: CASGDMGEQYF. The CDR3 DNA follows: TGTGCCAGCGGCGACATGGGCGAGCAGTACTTC.

This clonotype was seen more than once but under ten times. The chain has TRBV11-2 and TRBJ1-3, with no clear D. Germline CDR1 and CDR2: SGHAT and FQNNGV. The CDR3 contains 14 residues. V lost 0 bases and J 4 bases, leaving 7 bases between the germline ends. DNA for the CDR3: TGTGCCAGCAGCTTAGACAGGCCAGGAAACACCATATATTTT. It translates to CASSLDRPGNTIYF.

There are many counts of this clonotype. The chain recombines TRBV12-3 or TRBV12-4 with TRBJ1-3; D uncertain. CDR3 size: 14 residues. The V gene lost 3 bases and the J gene lost 1 base, with 7 bases spanning the gap. The CDR3 DNA reads TGTGCCAGCAGTTTTCAGTGGTCTGGAAACACCATATATTTT. It specifies CASSFQWSGNTIYF.

This clonotype has at least ten counts. The V and J genes are TRBV7-2 and TRBJ1-1; D gene uncertain. CDR3 size: 14 residues. Trimming cost V 1 base and J 0 bases, with 6 bases left between them. CDR1 is SGHTA and CDR2 is FQGNSA in the germline V gene. The DNA for the CDR3 is TGTGCCAGCAGCTTAGGTTCAGTGAACACTGAAGCTTTCTTT. It codes for CASSLGSVNTEAFF.

This clonotype was seen at least ten times. V is TRBV29-1 and J is TRBJ2-5, with D possibly matching TRBD1 (6 bases). Germline V gene data show CDR1 as SQVTM and CDR2 as ANQGSEA. The CDR3 has 12 amino acids. The V end lost 4 bases, the J end lost 7 bases, and 13 bases lay between the germline ends. CDR3 DNA: TGCAGCGTTGCAGGGGCGTGGGGGACCCAGTACTTC. Protein product: CSVAGAWGTQYF.

V gene TRBV20-1 combines with J gene TRBJ2-3; possibly TRBD2 for D (6 bases). The CDR3 contains 15 residues. The germline V gene has CDR1 DFQATT and CDR2 SNEGSKA (reference sequence). V dropped 3 bases and J dropped 0 bases, with 13 bases sitting between them. CDR3 in DNA: TGCAGTGCTAGTCGCCTAGCGCTGAGCACAGATACGCAGTATTTT. This translates into CSASRLALSTDTQYF.

This clonotype was seen many times. This chain joins TRBV6-2 or TRBV6-3 and TRBJ2-3; 8 positions match TRBD2. The CDR3 has 15 amino acids. Germline CDR1 and CDR2: MNHEY and SVGEGT. V gave up 7 bases and J gave up 4 bases; unmatched junction bases: 10. The CDR3 is CASTGAAGDADTQYF. Written as DNA, the CDR3 is TGTGCCAGCACCGGAGCAGCGGGAGACGCAGATACGCAGTATTTT.

In DNA form, the CDR3 reads TGTGCCAGCAGTTTACTAACAGGGGGCGCCTACAATGAGCAGTTCTTC. Its translation: CASSLLTGGAYNEQFF. The chain links TRBV27 to TRBJ2-1; 9 positions agree with TRBD1. CDR1 is MNHEY and CDR2 is SMNVEV in the germline V gene (reference sequence). J lost 2 bases, V lost 2 bases, and 4 bases had no gene match. The CDR3 totals 16 residues.

This clonotype was seen more than once but under ten times. The J gene is TRBJ2-1, the V gene TRBV7-9; 7 bases fit TRBD2. Germline assignment: CDR1 SEHNR and CDR2 FQNEAQ (reference sequence). The V gene end was trimmed by 6 bases and the J gene end by 6 bases; junction bases not matched to a gene: 5. The CDR3 is 13 amino acids. This chain's CDR3 is CASSPTGGNEQFF. As DNA, the CDR3 is TGTGCCAGCAGTCCGACGGGGGGCAATGAGCAGTTCTTC.

This clonotype has a handful of counts. DNA of the CDR3: TGTGCCAGCAGCTACCAGGGTCACACCGAGGGGGAGCTGTTTTTT. Encoded protein: CASSYQGHTEGELFF. The chain has TRBV7-2 and TRBJ2-2, with D possibly matching TRBD1 (5 bases). Trimming cost V 4 bases and J 8 bases, with 17 bases left between them. This CDR3 has 15 residues. Germline V gene data show CDR1 as SGHTA and CDR2 as FQGNSA. The variable domain in full, with the rest retrieved from reference TRBV7-2 and TRBJ2-2, is GAGVSQSPSNKVTEKGKDVELRCDPISGHTALYWYRQSLGQGLEFLIYFQGNSAPDKSGLPSDRFSAERTGGSVSTLTIQRTQQEDSAVYLCASSYQGHTEGELFFGEGSRLTVL.

Ten or more counts support this clonotype. The genes are TRBV5-1 and TRBJ2-1, with 13 bases identical to TRBD2. CDR1 and CDR2 (germline): SGHRS, YFSETQ. The CDR3 has 17 residues. After removal of 3 bases from V and 4 bases from J, the junction contained 7 bases not matched to a gene. CDR3 nucleotides: TGCGCCAGCAGCTCCCGACTAGCGGGGGGCAATTACAATGAGCAGTTCTTC. Its translation is CASSSRLAGGNYNEQFF. Drawing the rest from reference TRBV5-1 and TRBJ2-1, the complete variable domain is KAGVTQTPRYLIKTRGQQVTLSCSPISGHRSVSWYQQTPGQGLQFLFEYFSETQRNKGNFPGRFSGRQFSNSRSEMNVSTLELGDSALYLCASSSRLAGGNYNEQFFGPGTRLTVL.

This clonotype was observed a few times. The V call is TRBV14, the J call TRBJ1-2; D gene ambiguous. The CDR3 runs 14 residues. Between the trimmed V and J ends, which lost 3 bases and 1 base, there was a span of 9 bases. The germline V gene encodes CDR1 SGHDN and CDR2 FVKESK. CDR3 nucleotides: TGTGCCAGCAGCCAGGACCGCCTTAACTATGGCTACACCTTC. It yields the protein CASSQDRLNYGYTF. Filled out from reference TRBV14 and TRBJ1-2, the complete variable domain reads EAGVTQFPSHSVIEKGQTVTLRCDPISGHDNLYWYRRVMGKEIKFLLHFVKESKQDESGMPNNRFLAERTGGTYSTLKVQPAELEDSGVYFCASSQDRLNYGYTFGSGTRLTVV.

This clonotype was detected ten times or more. This chain connects TRBV7-9 to TRBJ2-3; D is uncertain. Germline CDR1 reads SEHNR; CDR2 reads FQNEAQ (reference sequence). Trimming took off 1 base at V and 3 bases at J, with 11 bases between the two ends. The length of the CDR3 is 15 residues. The CDR3, as DNA: TGTGCCAGCAGCTTAGGGGGATGGGCGACAGATACGCAGTATTTT. Its protein is CASSLGGWATDTQYF.

The sample holds many counts of this clonotype. The chain couples TRBV12-3 or TRBV12-4 to TRBJ1-4; D is unclear. This CDR3 contains 15 residues. Trimming left V 5 bases short and J 8 bases short, with 18 bases between. In DNA, the CDR3 is TGTGCCAGCAGTCCATGGACGATCCGAGGGGAAAAACTGTTTTTT. Protein: CASSPWTIRGEKLFF.

This clonotype was detected ten times or more. The chain uses TRBV7-2 and TRBJ1-6; TRBD1 matches 8 bases. Trimming removed 4 bases from V and 11 bases from J; junction bases left unmatched: 7. The CDR3 extends over 14 amino acids. Germline V lookup: CDR1 SGHTA, CDR2 FQGNSA. The CDR3 sequence is CASSSTGGMPPLHF. CDR3 DNA sequence: TGTGCCAGCAGCTCCACAGGGGGGATGCCACCCCTCCACTTT.

This clonotype showed up many times. CDR3 nucleotide sequence: TGTGCCAGCAGCGACCCCCCGGGACTAGTCGTGAATGAGCAGTTCTTC. Translating it yields CASSDPPGLVVNEQFF. The V call is TRBV9, the J call TRBJ2-1, with 8 bases lining up with TRBD2. The CDR3 is 16 amino acids. Germline assignment: CDR1 SGDLS and CDR2 YYNGEE. Unmatched junction bases numbered 12, after V lost 3 bases and J lost 7 bases.

This clonotype is termed medium-sized (0.01 to 0.1%). This CDR3 is CSARSTASYEQYF. The CDR3 DNA reads as TGCAGTGCTAGAAGTACGGCTTCCTACGAGCAGTACTTC. V and J are TRBV20-1 and TRBJ2-7; D ambiguous. Trimming took 2 bases from V and 1 from J, leaving 9 bases between them. The CDR3 is made up of 13 amino acids. CDR1 is DFQATT and CDR2 is SNEGSKA in the germline V gene (reference sequence).

In its sample, this clonotype was seen many times. Written as DNA, the CDR3 is TGCAGTGCTTGGGACAGTTTCACAGATACGCAGTATTTT. Protein sequence: CSAWDSFTDTQYF. The rearrangement links TRBV20-1 to TRBJ2-3; 7 positions agree with TRBD1. V lost 5 bases and J lost 2; bases outside the gene matches: 4. From germline, CDR1 is DFQATT and CDR2 SNEGSKA (reference sequence). This CDR3 has 13 residues.

The table lists this clonotype with many counts. The chain carries TRBV20-1 and TRBJ2-1; 8 bases are shared with TRBD2. Looked up from germline, CDR1 is DFQATT and CDR2 is SNEGSKA (reference sequence). Germline trimming cut 3 bases from V and 8 bases from J; bases unmatched to any gene: 3. The CDR3 extends over 12 amino acids. The CDR3 protein is CSASGRADEQFF. As DNA, the CDR3 is TGCAGTGCTAGCGGGAGGGCCGATGAGCAGTTCTTC.

This chain uses TRBV7-9 with TRBJ2-5, with D possibly being TRBD2 (6 bases). Germline V gene data show CDR1 as SEHNR and CDR2 as FQNEAQ (reference sequence). V lost 4 bases to trimming and J lost 2 bases, with 8 bases between them. This CDR3 has 13 amino acids. CDR3 sequence reads: CASSSGLQETQYF. The CDR3 DNA is TGTGCCAGCAGCTCGGGACTTCAAGAGACCCAGTACTTC.

The sample holds many counts of this clonotype. This chain links TRBV6-2 or TRBV6-3 with TRBJ2-7, with a weak D call TRBD1 (5 bases). V lost 2 bases and J 2 bases, leaving 7 bases between the germline ends. CDR3 length equals 13 residues. In germline, CDR1 is MNHEY, CDR2 SVGEGT. The CDR3 DNA sequence: TGTGCCAGCAGTTACGGGGCAGCCTACGAGCAGTACTTC. Its protein product is CASSYGAAYEQYF.